The clone carrying this T cell receptor (beta chain) was counted once. Second doses that came at about 4 or about 12 weeks were put together. The data originate from a study of T cell responses to AZD1222 COVID-19 vaccine. The CDR3 consists of 14 residues. V was pared by 4 bases and J by 5 bases, with 13 bases between. In germline, CDR1 is SGHRS, CDR2 YFSETQ. TCRdb's copy holds only in-frame clones and misses some; the assay was immunoSEQ multiplex PCR. The profile shows about 180,000 clones, about nine tenths of them singletons. V is TRBV5-1 and J is TRBJ1-5, with D possibly being TRBD1 (5 bases). This TCR came from an adult who received the AZD1222 COVID-19 vaccine. The input for sequencing was peripheral blood, taken 28 days after the second AZD1222 dose. CDR3 protein: CASSPTGRDQPQHF. In DNA form, the CDR3 reads TGCGCCAGCAGCCCGACGGGCAGGGATCAGCCCCAGCATTTT.